The 8 T cell receptor beta chains given below trace back to one sample, sequenced in a study of T cells after yellow fever vaccination. TCRdb re-derived calls from the 5' RACE reads in MiXCR, one entry per CDR3 protein. This sample has about 310,000 distinct CDR3 sequences, with 3.6% found just once. Here the sequenced sample was PBMCs, taken on the day of the yellow fever booster vaccination. Receptors originate from a man aged 18 to 29 who received the YFV17D yellow fever vaccine.

The V gene is TRBV7-2, the J gene TRBJ2-7; TRBD2 matches 9 bases. This CDR3 is built from 15 residues. J lost 0 bases, V lost 5 bases, and 5 bases had no gene match. Germline CDR1 reads SGHTA; CDR2 reads FQGNSA. The CDR3, as DNA: TGTGCCAGCAGCCCCTCTAGCGGGGTCTCCTACGAGCAGTACTTC. Translation: CASSPSSGVSYEQYF.

CDR3 amino acids: CASSWGLAGGTATQYF. The DNA for the CDR3 is TGTGCCAGCAGTTGGGGACTAGCGGGGGGGACGGCGACCCAGTACTTC. The chain is built from TRBV6-5 and TRBJ2-5; 16 bases align to TRBD2. Unmatched junction bases numbered 6, after V lost 4 bases and J lost 7 bases. Germline V lookup: CDR1 MNHEY, CDR2 SVGAGI. The length of the CDR3 is 16 residues.

This clonotype has a count of ten or more. The rearrangement uses TRBV20-1 and TRBJ2-3; tentative D call: TRBD2 (6 bases). Germline V gives CDR1 DFQATT, CDR2 SNEGSKA (reference sequence). This CDR3 spans 15 amino acids. V shed 5 bases and J shed 3 bases, with 18 bases lying between them. CDR3 loop: CSAPQAGGWTDTQYF. The DNA for the CDR3 is TGCAGTGCTCCTCAGGCCGGGGGTTGGACAGATACGCAGTATTTT.

This clonotype was detected a few times. V and J are TRBV5-8 and TRBJ2-7, with D perhaps TRBD1 (6 bases). Per the germline V gene, CDR1 is SGHTS and CDR2 is YDEGEE. V gave up 3 bases and J gave up 5 bases, with 9 bases separating them. The CDR3 runs 12 residues. Here the CDR3 DNA reads TGTGCCAGCAGCTGGGGGCAGAACGAGCAGTACTTC. This codes for CASSWGQNEQYF.

In its sample, this clonotype was seen many times. V and J are TRBV7-2 and TRBJ2-5; TRBD1 or TRBD2 may be the D gene (5 bases each). The CDR3 contains 15 residues. Germline V gene sequence: CDR1 SGHTA, CDR2 FQGNSA. Between the trimmed V and J ends, which lost 1 base and 5 bases, there was a span of 14 bases. CDR3: CASSLGSGLWETQYF. The DNA of the CDR3 is TGTGCCAGCAGCTTAGGGTCGGGGCTCTGGGAGACCCAGTACTTC.

Many counts were recorded for this clonotype. The chain carries TRBV10-3 and TRBJ1-1, with TRBD1 identical over 7 bases. Germline loops: CDR1 ENHRY, CDR2 SYGVKD. This CDR3 spans 13 amino acids. The V and J ends lost 7 bases and 1 base, in that order; junction bases with no gene match: 3. As DNA, the CDR3 is TGTGCCATCACCCGACAGGGGAACACTGAAGCTTTCTTT. Encoded protein: CAITRQGNTEAFF.

This clonotype was detected many times. V gene TRBV3-1 combines with J gene TRBJ2-7; possibly TRBD2 for D (6 bases). This CDR3 comprises 11 residues. V was cut by 4 bases and J by 6 bases, with 7 bases left in between. Per germline, CDR1 LGHDT and CDR2 YNNKEL (reference sequence). The CDR3 nucleotides read TGTGCCAGCAGCCCCGGGAGCGAGCAGTACTTC. It is translated as CASSPGSEQYF.

There are a few counts of this clonotype. This may arise from a read error, as a much more abundant clone is one base away. This rearrangement joins TRBV9 to TRBJ1-1; no reliable D call. The V and J ends lost 5 bases and 0 bases respectively, with 8 bases between them. The CDR3 has 13 residues. Germline-derived CDR1 and CDR2 are SGDLS and YYNGEE. CDR3 in amino acids: CASSYWVNTEAFF. Here the CDR3 DNA reads TGTGCCAGCAGTTACTGGGTGAACACTGAAGCTTTCTTT.